This passage covers 19 T cell receptor beta chains from one sample sequenced in a study of blood T cells in healthy people across ages. Alongside a J-beta primer mix, a sample-barcoded 5' primer served in a second PCR lasting about 7 to 11 cycles. TCRdb re-derived calls from the 5' RACE reads in MiXCR, one entry per CDR3 protein. The sample consists of approximately 1.5 million distinct CDR3 sequences, approximately 39% of them appearing once. Sequenced input: blood. The receptors were sampled from a woman younger than 30 in good health.

The chain recombines TRBV20-1 with TRBJ1-2, with 10 bases lining up with TRBD1. V lost 5 bases and J lost 5; bases outside the gene matches: 8. There are 14 residues in the CDR3. Germline CDR1 and CDR2: DFQATT and SNEGSKA (reference sequence). DNA for the CDR3: TGCAGTGCTCGTTACCGGGACAGGGGTTATGGCTACACCTTC. It is translated as CSARYRDRGYGYTF.

The V call is TRBV11-3, the J call TRBJ2-3, with D perhaps TRBD2 (5 bases). CDR1 SGHNT and CDR2 YENEEA come from the germline V gene. The CDR3 loop spans 16 amino acids. Trimming removed 1 base at V and 3 bases at J, with 14 bases between. The CDR3 sequence: CASSLAGLHDTDTQYF. CDR3 DNA: TGTGCCAGCAGCTTAGCAGGACTGCACGATACAGATACGCAGTATTTT. Drawing the rest from reference TRBV11-3 and TRBJ2-3, the complete variable domain is EAGVVQSPRYKIIEKKQPVAFWCNPISGHNTLYWYLQNLGQGPELLIRYENEEAVDDSQLPKDRFSAERLKGVDSTLKIQPAELGDSAVYLCASSLAGLHDTDTQYFGPGTRLTVL.

The chain recombines TRBV27 with TRBJ2-6; D is undetermined. This CDR3 is 15 amino acids long. Per germline, CDR1 MNHEY and CDR2 SMNVEV (reference sequence). The V end was cut by 5 bases, the J end by 0 bases, with 8 bases between. The CDR3 here is CASSPVTSGANVLTF. CDR3 DNA sequence: TGTGCCAGCAGTCCTGTCACCTCTGGGGCCAACGTCCTGACTTTC.

Here the CDR3 DNA reads TGCAGTGGTCGGGAGAGCTACAATGAGCAGTACTTC. Its translation: CSGRESYNEQYF. This chain connects TRBV20-1 to TRBJ2-7; D might be TRBD2 (6 bases). Germline V gene lookup returns CDR1 DFQATT and CDR2 SNEGSKA (reference sequence). The CDR3 totals 12 residues. V lost 7 bases and J 7 bases, leaving 17 bases between the germline ends.

CDR3 nucleotide sequence: TGTGCCAGCAGTTTTACCGGGCCCCAAAGGAATGAGCAGTACTTC. It encodes CASSFTGPQRNEQYF. The chain combines TRBV12-3 or TRBV12-4 with TRBJ2-7; D call uncertain. V was shortened by 3 bases and J by 7 bases, with 19 bases between the two germline ends. The CDR3 runs 15 residues.

At least ten counts were recorded for this clonotype. J is TRBJ2-1 and V is TRBV7-8; TRBD2 matches 9 bases. Germline-derived CDR1 and CDR2 are SGHVS and FQNEAQ. The CDR3 spans 17 residues. After removal of 5 bases from V and 6 bases from J, the junction contained 14 bases not matched to a gene. The CDR3 reads CASSMKVPGTSTNEQFF. Here the CDR3 DNA reads TGTGCCAGCAGCATGAAAGTACCCGGGACTAGCACCAATGAGCAGTTCTTC.

This clonotype was seen only a few times. V gene TRBV4-3 combines with J gene TRBJ2-7, with TRBD2 identical over 16 bases. The CDR3 covers 18 residues. Germline lookup yields CDR1 LGHNA and CDR2 YSLEER. After removal of 4 bases from V and 7 bases from J, the junction contained 13 bases not matched to a gene. The CDR3 nucleotides read TGCGCCAGCAGCCCCATGCCGGGACTAGCGGGAGGGAACAATGAGCAGTACTTC. Translating gives CASSPMPGLAGGNNEQYF.

There are a few counts of this clonotype. The V call is TRBV12-3 or TRBV12-4, the J call TRBJ1-6, with unresolved D. Trimming cost V 6 bases and J 2 bases, with 14 bases left between them. The CDR3 covers 16 residues. CDR3 DNA: TGTGCCAGCAGGGGCCTACTACGGGCCTATAATTCACCCCTCCACTTT. This encodes CASRGLLRAYNSPLHF.

V and J are TRBV7-9 and TRBJ2-7; TRBD1 is a possible D gene (7 bases). Germline V gives CDR1 SEHNR, CDR2 FQNEAQ (reference sequence). CDR3 length equals 13 residues. Deletions cut 5 bases from V and 7 bases from J, with 15 bases between. Written as DNA, the CDR3 is TGTGCCAGCAGCCCCAGGGGGGACAATGAGCAGTACTTC. This gives the protein CASSPRGDNEQYF.

This sequence joins TRBV29-1 and TRBJ2-5, with D unclear. The ends were cut back, 3 bases at V and 2 bases at J, with 13 bases in the middle. Germline-derived CDR1 and CDR2 are SQVTM and ANQGSEA. This CDR3 has 14 amino acids. This CDR3 reads CSVDFFVGQETQYF. As DNA, the CDR3 is TGCAGCGTTGACTTCTTTGTGGGACAAGAGACCCAGTACTTC.

V usage is TRBV12-3 or TRBV12-4 and J usage is TRBJ2-1, with TRBD2 as a possible D gene (6 bases). The CDR3 spans 16 residues. V lost 5 bases to trimming and J lost 7 bases, with 21 bases between them. CDR3 DNA sequence: TGTGCCAGCAGTGCCGACGGGGGAGTGTTCAAAAATGAGCAGTTCTTC. Protein product: CASSADGGVFKNEQFF.

The chain links TRBV6-2 or TRBV6-3 to TRBJ1-5; D may be TRBD1 (5 bases). The CDR3 sequence is 16 residues long. V dropped 2 bases and J dropped 8 bases, with 19 bases sitting between them. In germline, CDR1 is MNHEY, CDR2 SVGEGT. The CDR3 region is CASSYPQGRGRKPQHF. The CDR3 region has the DNA TGTGCCAGCAGTTACCCCCAGGGTAGAGGGAGGAAGCCCCAGCATTTT.

This clonotype appeared a few times. This rearrangement joins TRBV3-1 to TRBJ1-5; tentatively, D is TRBD1 (5 bases). CDR3 size: 13 residues. Germline assignment: CDR1 LGHDT and CDR2 YNNKEL (reference sequence). V was cut by 2 bases and J by 9 bases, with 11 bases left in between. CDR3 in amino acids: CASSQPLRGPQHF. The CDR3 bases are TGTGCCAGCAGCCAACCTCTAAGGGGGCCCCAGCATTTT.

The V gene is TRBV21-1, the J gene TRBJ2-7; the table's D call TRBD1 went unverified against the DNA. TRBV21-1 is tagged as a pseudogene. The CDR3 contains 14 residues. CDR3 amino acids: CASKKGVPGLEQYF. CDR3 nucleotides: TGTGCCAGCAAAAAGGGGGTTCCTGGCCTCGAGCAGTACTTC.

In its sample, this clonotype was seen a few times. The genes are TRBV20-1 and TRBJ2-1, with TRBD1 matching over 10 bases. The CDR3 is 15 amino acids. V lost 2 bases, J lost 3 bases, and 4 bases stayed unmatched. Germline CDR1 reads DFQATT; CDR2 reads SNEGSKA (reference sequence). CDR3 bases: TGCAGTGCTAGAATCGGACAGGGGGACTACAATGAGCAGTTCTTC. Residues: CSARIGQGDYNEQFF.

This clonotype appeared a few times. The chain employs TRBV4-2 and TRBJ2-7, with a tentative D call TRBD1 (6 bases). V lost 2 bases to trimming and J lost 3 bases, with 14 bases between them. The CDR3 covers 15 residues. From germline, CDR1 is LGHNA and CDR2 YNFKEQ. The DNA for the CDR3 is TGTGCCAGCAGCCAATGGGGGCCGGGCAGCTACGAGCAGTACTTC. Translating it yields CASSQWGPGSYEQYF.

Only a few counts were recorded for this clonotype. The V call is TRBV4-3, the J call TRBJ1-2; maybe TRBD1 (5 bases). Germline V gene lookup returns CDR1 LGHNA and CDR2 YSLEER. The CDR3 loop spans 14 amino acids. V was shortened by 0 bases and J by 4 bases, with 9 bases between the two germline ends. CDR3 sequence (DNA): TGCGCCAGCAGCCAAGAGCGGGGGTCCTATGGCTACACCTTC. It is translated as CASSQERGSYGYTF.

This chain uses TRBV20-1 with TRBJ2-7; D is perhaps TRBD1 or TRBD2 (6 bases each). CDR3 length: 11 amino acids. The V gene's germline CDR1 is DFQATT and CDR2 SNEGSKA (reference sequence). The ends were cut back, 6 bases at V and 6 bases at J, with 12 bases in the middle. CDR3: CSAEGGGEQYF. CDR3 in DNA: TGCAGTGCCGAAGGGGGAGGCGAGCAGTACTTC.

The table lists this clonotype with a few counts. The V gene is TRBV12-3 or TRBV12-4, the J gene TRBJ2-7; 7 bases are a match to TRBD1. The ends lost 1 base at V and 6 bases at J; junction bases unmatched: 18. The CDR3 is 18 residues long. The CDR3 region has the DNA TGTGCCAGCAGTTTAGTCGTATCCGGGACAGTACTTGGTAGCGAGCAGTACTTC. Encoded protein: CASSLVVSGTVLGSEQYF.